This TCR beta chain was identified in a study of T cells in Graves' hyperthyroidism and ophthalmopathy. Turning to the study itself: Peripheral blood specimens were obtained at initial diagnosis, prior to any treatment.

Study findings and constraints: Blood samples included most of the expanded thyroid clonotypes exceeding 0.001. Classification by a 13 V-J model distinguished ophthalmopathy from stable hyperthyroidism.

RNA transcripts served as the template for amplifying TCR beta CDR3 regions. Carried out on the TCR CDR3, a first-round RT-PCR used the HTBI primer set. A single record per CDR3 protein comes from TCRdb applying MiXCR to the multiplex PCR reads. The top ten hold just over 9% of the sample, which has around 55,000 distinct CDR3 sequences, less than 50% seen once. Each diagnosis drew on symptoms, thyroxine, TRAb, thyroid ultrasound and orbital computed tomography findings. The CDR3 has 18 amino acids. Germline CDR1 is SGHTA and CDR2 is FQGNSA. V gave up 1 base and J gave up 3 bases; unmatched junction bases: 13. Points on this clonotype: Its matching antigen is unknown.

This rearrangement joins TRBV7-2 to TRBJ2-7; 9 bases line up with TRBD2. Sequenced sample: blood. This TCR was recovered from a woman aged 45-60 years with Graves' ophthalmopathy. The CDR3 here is CASSLVPSGAGPHYEQYF. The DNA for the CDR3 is TGTGCCAGCAGCTTAGTGCCTAGCGGGGCGGGGCCTCACTACGAGCAGTACTTC.